Listed below are T cell receptor beta chains from one sample, sequenced in a study of blood T cell repertoires in COVID-19. Sequenced by immunoSEQ multiplex PCR; TCRdb stores in-frame clones only, minus some. The sample records some 250,000 clones, 82% being singletons. Sequenced input: peripheral blood. The receptors originated from a woman aged 55-75 years with active or convalescent COVID-19. Both conserved end residues are part of each CDR3. The D gene is left open where the match is weak. Size tells how often a clone was seen (once, few, many) or the class of an expanded clone, and some rows leave it out.

NA	TRBV19	TRBJ2-3	NA	CASSRRGAGNTDTQYF	TGTGCCAGTAGCAGGCGGGGAGCTGGTAACACAGATACGCAGTATTTT
NA	TRBV19	TRBJ1-1	TRBD1	CASSTQGASTEAFF	TGTGCCAGTAGTACCCAGGGGGCGAGCACTGAAGCTTTCTTT
NA	TRBV5-1	TRBJ2-5	TRBD1	CASSMGQGTETQYF	TGCGCCAGCAGTATGGGACAGGGTACGGAGACCCAGTACTTC
NA	TRBV6-5	TRBJ2-3	TRBD1	CASGQGRTDTQYF	TGTGCCAGCGGACAGGGGCGGACAGATACGCAGTATTTT
NA	TRBV3-1/TRBV3-2	TRBJ2-5	TRBD1	CASSQDYAGQGYGETQYF	TGTGCCAGCAGCCAAGACTACGCGGGACAGGGATACGGAGAGACCCAGTACTTC
NA	TRBV2	TRBJ1-2	NA	CASSDGTWGYTF	TGTGCCAGCAGTGACGGGACTTGGGGCTACACCTTC
NA	TRBV5-4	TRBJ1-2	TRBD1	CASSSPLDRDNYGYTF	TGTGCCAGCAGCTCACCCCTGGACAGGGATAACTATGGCTACACCTTC
NA	TRBV18	TRBJ1-6	TRBD1	CASSPLDRDRRNSPLHF	TGTGCCAGCTCACCCCTGGACAGGGACCGGCGGAATTCACCCCTCCACTTT
NA	TRBV7-8	TRBJ2-3	TRBD2	CASSRGASGGWDTQYF	TGTGCCAGCAGCCGCGGGGCTAGCGGGGGATGGGATACGCAGTATTTT
NA	TRBV6-5	TRBJ1-2	NA	CASMKGGGGAEGYTF	TGTGCCAGCATGAAGGGTGGCGGGGGGGCAGAGGGCTACACCTTC
once	TRBV19	TRBJ2-3	TRBD1	CASRGQGGKDTQYF	TGTGCCAGTCGAGGACAGGGCGGTAAAGATACGCAGTATTTT
NA	TRBV6-5	TRBJ1-4	NA	CASSYGGFNEKLFF	TGTGCCAGCAGTTACGGGGGCTTTAATGAAAAACTGTTTTTT
NA	TRBV2	TRBJ2-7	NA	CASSLRQFDVSYEQYF	TGTGCCAGCAGTTTGCGACAGTTTGACGTCTCCTACGAGCAGTACTTC
NA	TRBV10-3	TRBJ1-1	TRBD1	CAIHSDRGRVTEAFF	TGTGCCATACACTCGGACAGGGGGCGGGTGACTGAAGCTTTCTTT
NA	TRBV24-1	TRBJ1-2	NA	CATPGRDSGGYTF	TGTGCCACCCCTGGGAGGGATTCGGGTGGCTACACCTTC
NA	TRBV19	TRBJ2-6	TRBD1	CASSRDSLSGANVLTF	TGTGCCAGTAGTCGGGACAGCCTCTCTGGGGCCAACGTCCTGACTTTC
NA	TRBV3-1/TRBV3-2	TRBJ2-7	TRBD2	CASSQDYWRGTYEQYF	TGTGCCAGCAGCCAAGATTACTGGCGGGGGACCTACGAGCAGTACTTC
few	TRBV18	TRBJ2-5	NA	CASSPLAGFGETQYF	TGTGCCAGCTCACCGCTCGCGGGGTTTGGTGAGACCCAGTACTTC
once	TRBV10-3	TRBJ2-1	TRBD2	CAISDSGGAYNEQFF	TGTGCCATCAGTGATAGCGGGGGGGCGTACAATGAGCAGTTCTTC
NA	TRBV18	TRBJ1-5	TRBD1	CASSSSGTGVYSNQPQHF	TGTGCCAGCTCATCTTCCGGGACAGGGGTATATAGCAATCAGCCCCAGCATTTT
NA	TRBV2	TRBJ2-2	NA	CASSGLATNTGELFF	TGTGCCAGCAGTGGGCTAGCCACAAACACCGGGGAGCTGTTTTTT
NA	TRBV6-5	TRBJ2-2	TRBD1	CASSYQQGATGELFF	TGTGCCAGCAGTTACCAACAGGGGGCTACCGGGGAGCTGTTTTTT
NA	TRBV7-6	TRBJ1-2	NA	CASSLEGFYGYTF	TGTGCCAGCAGCTTAGAGGGGTTCTATGGCTACACCTTC
NA	TRBV4-3	TRBJ1-1	TRBD1	CASSQDSGTANTEAFF	TGCGCCAGCAGCCAAGATTCCGGGACAGCAAACACTGAAGCTTTCTTT
NA	TRBV10-3	TRBJ1-5	NA	CATRGGPDRPQHF	TGTGCCACTCGAGGAGGGCCCGACCGGCCCCAGCATTTT
NA	TRBV7-8	TRBJ1-1	TRBD1	CASSWGQGAIRRRTEAFF	TGTGCCAGCAGCTGGGGACAGGGGGCAATAAGGAGGAGGACTGAAGCTTTCTTT
NA	TRBV5-4	TRBJ1-2	NA	CASSLGLGGYTF	TGTGCCAGCAGCCTTGGACTGGGGGGCTACACCTTC
NA	TRBV3-1/TRBV3-2	TRBJ2-7	TRBD1	CASSETARGYEQYF	TGTGCCAGCAGCGAAACCGCCAGGGGGTACGAGCAGTACTTC